The clone carrying this T cell receptor beta chain was recorded many times. Its antigen is currently unknown. Conversion of TCR transcripts into cDNA relied on 5'RACE template switching, which added a universal primer site and UMIs. TCRdb reanalysed the 5' RACE reads using MiXCR and keeps one entry per CDR3 protein. The table shows more than 65,000 distinct CDR3 sequences, with 5.5% to 7.5% occurring only once. The sample is drawn from a study of T cells after yellow fever vaccination. Study results and limitations: A small proportion of clonotypes was detected in both the CD4 and CD8 compartments. Once the booster was given, most primary-vaccination clones reappeared, at roughly 96% for CD4 and around 90% for CD8. It was the secondary response that reached its peak faster, day 5 versus 15, but it was weaker.

CDR1 is DFQATT, CDR2 SNEGSKA, per germline (reference sequence). CDR3 length equals 18 residues. V shed 0 bases and J 4 bases; nucleotides not matched to a gene: 12. This specimen consisted of CD4+ T cells sorted from PBMCs, obtained approximately 15 days after the first yellow fever vaccination. This chain joins TRBV20-1 and TRBJ2-1; 10 positions match TRBD2. The clonotype originates from a young man who received the YFV17D yellow fever vaccine. The CDR3 DNA sequence: TGCAGTGCTAGAGATGTCGGGCGGCTAGCGGGGGTTTACAATGAGCAGTTCTTC. Its protein is CSARDVGRLAGVYNEQFF.